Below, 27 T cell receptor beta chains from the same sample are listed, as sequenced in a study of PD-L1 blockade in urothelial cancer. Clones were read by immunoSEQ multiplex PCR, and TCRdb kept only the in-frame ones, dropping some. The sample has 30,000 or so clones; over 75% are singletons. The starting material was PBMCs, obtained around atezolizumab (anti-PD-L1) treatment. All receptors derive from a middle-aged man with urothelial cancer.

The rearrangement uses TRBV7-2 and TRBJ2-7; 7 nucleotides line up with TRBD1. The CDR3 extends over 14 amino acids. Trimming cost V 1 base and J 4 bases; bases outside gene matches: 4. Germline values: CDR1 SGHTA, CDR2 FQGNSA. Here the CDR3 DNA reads TGTGCCAGCAGCTTAGGGGGACAGATGTACGAGCAGTACTTC. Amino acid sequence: CASSLGGQMYEQYF.

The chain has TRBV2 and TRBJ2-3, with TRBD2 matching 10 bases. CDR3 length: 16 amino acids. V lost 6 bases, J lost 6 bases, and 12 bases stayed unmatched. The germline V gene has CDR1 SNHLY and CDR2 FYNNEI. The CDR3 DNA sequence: TGTGCCAGCAGCGCCGCCGTAGCGGGGGGTGGGGATACGCAGTATTTT. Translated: CASSAAVAGGGDTQYF.

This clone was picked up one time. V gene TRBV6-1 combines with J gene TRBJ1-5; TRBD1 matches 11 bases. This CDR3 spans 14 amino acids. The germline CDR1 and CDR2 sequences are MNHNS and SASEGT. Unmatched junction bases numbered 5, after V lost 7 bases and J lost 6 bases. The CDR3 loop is CASMGTGGFQPQHF. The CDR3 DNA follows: TGTGCCAGCATGGGGACAGGGGGATTTCAGCCCCAGCATTTT.

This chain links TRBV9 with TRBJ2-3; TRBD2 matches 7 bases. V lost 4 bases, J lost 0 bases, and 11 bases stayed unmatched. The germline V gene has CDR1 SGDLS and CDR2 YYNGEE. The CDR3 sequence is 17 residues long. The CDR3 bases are TGTGCCAGCAGCCAGCGGAGCTTTAGCGGGAGCACAGATACGCAGTATTTT. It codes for CASSQRSFSGSTDTQYF.

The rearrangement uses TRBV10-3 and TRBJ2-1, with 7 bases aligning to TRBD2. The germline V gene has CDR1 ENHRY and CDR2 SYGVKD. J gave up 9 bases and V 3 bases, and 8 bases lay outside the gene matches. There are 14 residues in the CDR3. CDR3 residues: CAISEDETSTEQFF. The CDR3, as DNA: TGTGCCATCAGTGAAGATGAGACTAGCACTGAGCAGTTCTTC.

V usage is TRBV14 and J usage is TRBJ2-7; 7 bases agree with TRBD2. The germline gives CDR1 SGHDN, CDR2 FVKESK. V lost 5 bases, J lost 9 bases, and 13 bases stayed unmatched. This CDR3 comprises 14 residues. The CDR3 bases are TGTGCCAGCAGCTTTGACAAGCGGGAAAGAGGGCAGTACTTC. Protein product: CASSFDKRERGQYF.

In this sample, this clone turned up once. In DNA form, the CDR3 reads TGTGCCAGCAGCGAAACAGCCGGACACCTGAACACTGAAGCTTTCTTT. Amino acid sequence: CASSETAGHLNTEAFF. The chain uses TRBV7-9 and TRBJ1-1, with D perhaps TRBD1 (5 bases). The V end lost 5 bases, the J end lost 0 bases, and 16 bases lay between the germline ends. Looked up from germline, CDR1 is SEHNR and CDR2 is FQNEAQ (reference sequence). The CDR3 totals 16 residues.

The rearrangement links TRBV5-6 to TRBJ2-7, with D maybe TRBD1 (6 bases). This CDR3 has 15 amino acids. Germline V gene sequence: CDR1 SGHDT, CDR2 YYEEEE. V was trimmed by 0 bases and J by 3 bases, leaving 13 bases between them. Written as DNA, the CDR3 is TGTGCCAGCAGCTTGGCTTGGGGGCCGGGCTACGAGCAGTACGTC. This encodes CASSLAWGPGYEQYV.

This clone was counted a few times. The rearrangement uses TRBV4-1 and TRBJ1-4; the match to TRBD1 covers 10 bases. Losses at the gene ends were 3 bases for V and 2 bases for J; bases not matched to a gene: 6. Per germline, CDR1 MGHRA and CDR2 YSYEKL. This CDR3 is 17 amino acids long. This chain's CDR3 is CASSQSGTGATNEKLFF. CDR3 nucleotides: TGCGCCAGCAGCCAGTCCGGGACAGGGGCGACTAATGAAAAACTGTTTTTT.

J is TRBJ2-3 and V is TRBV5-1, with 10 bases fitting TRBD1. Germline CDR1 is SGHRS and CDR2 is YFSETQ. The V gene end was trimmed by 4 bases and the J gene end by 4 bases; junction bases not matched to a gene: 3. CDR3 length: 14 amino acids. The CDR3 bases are TGCGCCAGCAGCACCGGACAGGGGGCAGATACGCAGTATTTT. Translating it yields CASSTGQGADTQYF.

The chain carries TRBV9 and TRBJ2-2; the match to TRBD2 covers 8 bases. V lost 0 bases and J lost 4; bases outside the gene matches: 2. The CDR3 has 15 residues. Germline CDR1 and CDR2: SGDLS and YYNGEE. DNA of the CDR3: TGTGCCAGCAGCGTAGTAGCGGGGCGCACCGGGGAGCTGTTTTTT. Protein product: CASSVVAGRTGELFF.

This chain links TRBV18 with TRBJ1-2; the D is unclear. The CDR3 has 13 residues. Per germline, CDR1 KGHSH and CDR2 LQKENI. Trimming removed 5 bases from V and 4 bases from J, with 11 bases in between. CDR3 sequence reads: CASSASRGYGYTF. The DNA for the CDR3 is TGTGCCAGCTCAGCCAGCCGAGGCTATGGCTACACCTTC. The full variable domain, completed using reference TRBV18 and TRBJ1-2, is NAGVMQNPRHLVRRRGQEARLRCSPMKGHSHVYWYRQLPEEGLKFMVYLQKENIIDESGMPKERFSAEFPKEGPSILRIQQVVRGDSAAYFCASSASRGYGYTFGSGTRLTVV.

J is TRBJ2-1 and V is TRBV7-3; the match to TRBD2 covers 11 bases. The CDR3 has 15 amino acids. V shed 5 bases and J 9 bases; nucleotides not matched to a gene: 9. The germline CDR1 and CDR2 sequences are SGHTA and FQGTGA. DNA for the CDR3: TGTGCCAGCAGCCCACCCACTAGCGGGAGTGGTGAGCAGTTCTTC. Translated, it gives CASSPPTSGSGEQFF.

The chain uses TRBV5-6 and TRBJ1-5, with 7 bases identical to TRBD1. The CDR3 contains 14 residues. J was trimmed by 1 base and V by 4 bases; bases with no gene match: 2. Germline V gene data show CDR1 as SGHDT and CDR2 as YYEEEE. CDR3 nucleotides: TGTGCCAGCAGCCAGACAGGGAGCAATCAGCCCCAGCATTTT. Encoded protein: CASSQTGSNQPQHF.

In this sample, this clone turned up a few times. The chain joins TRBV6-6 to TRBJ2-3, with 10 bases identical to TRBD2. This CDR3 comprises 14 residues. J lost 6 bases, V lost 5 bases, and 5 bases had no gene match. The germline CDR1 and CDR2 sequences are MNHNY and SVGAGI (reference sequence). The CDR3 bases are TGTGCCAGCAGTCAGCGGGGGGGCGGGGATACGCAGTATTTT. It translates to CASSQRGGGDTQYF.

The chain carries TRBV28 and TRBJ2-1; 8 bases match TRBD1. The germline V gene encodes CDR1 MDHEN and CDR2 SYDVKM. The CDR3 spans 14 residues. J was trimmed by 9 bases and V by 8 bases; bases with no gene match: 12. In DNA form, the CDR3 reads TGTGCCAGCTCCTCAGGGGGCTATGGGGTTGAGCAGTTCTTC. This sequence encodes CASSSGGYGVEQFF.

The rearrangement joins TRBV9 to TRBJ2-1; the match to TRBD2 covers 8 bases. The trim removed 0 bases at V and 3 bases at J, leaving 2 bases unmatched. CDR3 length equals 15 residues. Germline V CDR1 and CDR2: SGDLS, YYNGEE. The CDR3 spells CASSVGSGIYNEQFF. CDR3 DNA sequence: TGTGCCAGCAGCGTAGGTAGCGGGATCTACAATGAGCAGTTCTTC.

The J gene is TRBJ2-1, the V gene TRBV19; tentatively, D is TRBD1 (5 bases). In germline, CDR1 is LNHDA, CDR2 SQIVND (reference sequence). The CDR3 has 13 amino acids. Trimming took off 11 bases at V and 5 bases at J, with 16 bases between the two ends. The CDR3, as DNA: TGTGCCGTAACCCGCAGGGTAGACAATGAGCAGTTCTTC. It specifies CAVTRRVDNEQFF.

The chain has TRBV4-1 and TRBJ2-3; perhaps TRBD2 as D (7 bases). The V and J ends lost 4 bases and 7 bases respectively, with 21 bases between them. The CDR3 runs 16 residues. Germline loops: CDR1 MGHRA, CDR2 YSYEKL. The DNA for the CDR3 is TGCGCCAGCAGCCCCCGATGGGGGGGCGGGCAAAATACGCAGTATTTT. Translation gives CASSPRWGGGQNTQYF.

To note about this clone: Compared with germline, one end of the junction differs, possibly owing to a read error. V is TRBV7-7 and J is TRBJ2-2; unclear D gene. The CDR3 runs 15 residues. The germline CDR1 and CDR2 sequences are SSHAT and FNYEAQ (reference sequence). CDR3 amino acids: CASSPDWSNTGELFF. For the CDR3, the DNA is TGTGCTAGCAGTCCCGACTGGTCGAACACCGGGGAGCTGTTTTTT.

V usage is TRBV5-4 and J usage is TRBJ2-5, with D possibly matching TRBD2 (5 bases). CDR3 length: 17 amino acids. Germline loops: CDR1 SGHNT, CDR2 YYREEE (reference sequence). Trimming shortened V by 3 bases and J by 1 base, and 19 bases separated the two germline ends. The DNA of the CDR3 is TGTGCCAGCAGCTCGGGGTTGGGTGGGAATGCCCAAGAGACCCAGTACTTC. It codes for CASSSGLGGNAQETQYF.

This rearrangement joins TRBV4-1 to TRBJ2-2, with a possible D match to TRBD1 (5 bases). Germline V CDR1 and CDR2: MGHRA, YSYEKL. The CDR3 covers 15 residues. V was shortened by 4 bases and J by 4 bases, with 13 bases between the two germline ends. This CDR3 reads CASSLGASATGELFF. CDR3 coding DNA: TGCGCCAGCAGCCTAGGGGCGAGCGCCACCGGGGAGCTGTTTTTT.

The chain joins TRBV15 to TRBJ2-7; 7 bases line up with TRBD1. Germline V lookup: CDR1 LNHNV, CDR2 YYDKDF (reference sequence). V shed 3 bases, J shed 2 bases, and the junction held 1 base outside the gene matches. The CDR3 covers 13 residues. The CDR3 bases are TGTGCCACCAGCAGTACAGGGGCCTACGAGCAGTACTTC. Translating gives CATSSTGAYEQYF. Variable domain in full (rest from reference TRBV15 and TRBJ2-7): DAMVIQNPRYQVTQFGKPVTLSCSQTLNHNVMYWYQQKSSQAPKLLFHYYDKDFNNEADTPDNFQSRRPNTSFCFLDIRSPGLGDTAMYLCATSSTGAYEQYFGPGTRLTVT.

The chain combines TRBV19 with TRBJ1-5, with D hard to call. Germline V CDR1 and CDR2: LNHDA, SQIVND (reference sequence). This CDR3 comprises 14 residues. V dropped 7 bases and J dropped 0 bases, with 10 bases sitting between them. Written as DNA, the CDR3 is TGTGCCAGTACCCGACGGGGTAGCAATCAGCCCCAGCATTTT. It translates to CASTRRGSNQPQHF.

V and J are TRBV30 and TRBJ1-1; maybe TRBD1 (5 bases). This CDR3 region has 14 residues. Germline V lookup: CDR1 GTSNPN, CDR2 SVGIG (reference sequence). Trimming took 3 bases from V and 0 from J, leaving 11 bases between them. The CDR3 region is CAWRTGLMNTEAFF. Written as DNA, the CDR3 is TGTGCCTGGAGGACGGGACTTATGAACACTGAAGCTTTCTTT.

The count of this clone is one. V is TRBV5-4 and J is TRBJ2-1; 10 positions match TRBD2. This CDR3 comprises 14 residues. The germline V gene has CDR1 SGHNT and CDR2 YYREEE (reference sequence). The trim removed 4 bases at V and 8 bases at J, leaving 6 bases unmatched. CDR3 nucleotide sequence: TGTGCCAGCAGCCGGACTAGCGGACAAGATGAGCAGTTCTTC. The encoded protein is CASSRTSGQDEQFF.

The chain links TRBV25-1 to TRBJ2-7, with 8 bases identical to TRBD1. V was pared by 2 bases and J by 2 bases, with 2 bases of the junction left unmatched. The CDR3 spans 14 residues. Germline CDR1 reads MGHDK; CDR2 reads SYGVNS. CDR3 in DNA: TGTGCCAGCAGTGAAGGACAGGGAACCTACGAGCAGTACTTC. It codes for CASSEGQGTYEQYF.